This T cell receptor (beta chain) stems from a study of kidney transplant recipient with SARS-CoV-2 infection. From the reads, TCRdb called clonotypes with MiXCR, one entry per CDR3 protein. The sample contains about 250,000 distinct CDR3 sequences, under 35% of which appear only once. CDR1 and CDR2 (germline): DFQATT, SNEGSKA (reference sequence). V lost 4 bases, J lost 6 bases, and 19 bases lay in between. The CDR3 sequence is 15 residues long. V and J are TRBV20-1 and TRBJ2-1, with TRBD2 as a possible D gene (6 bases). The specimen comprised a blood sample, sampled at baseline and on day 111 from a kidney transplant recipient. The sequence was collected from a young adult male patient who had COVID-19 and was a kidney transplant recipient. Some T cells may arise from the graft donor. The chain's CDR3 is CSATAGTAVVNEQFF. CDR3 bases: TGCAGTGCTACCGCCGGGACTGCCGTTGTCAATGAGCAGTTCTTC.